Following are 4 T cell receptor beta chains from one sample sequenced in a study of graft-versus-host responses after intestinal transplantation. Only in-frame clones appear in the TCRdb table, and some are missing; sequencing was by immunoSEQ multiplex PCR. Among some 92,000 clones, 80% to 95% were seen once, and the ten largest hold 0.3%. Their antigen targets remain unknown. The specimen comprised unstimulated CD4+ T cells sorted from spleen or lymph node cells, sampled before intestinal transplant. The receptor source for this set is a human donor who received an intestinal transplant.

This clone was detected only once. The CDR3, as DNA: TGTGCCAGCAGCTTAGGGAGAAATGAGCAGTTCTTC. Translating gives CASSLGRNEQFF. The chain employs TRBV7-2 and TRBJ2-1; no clear D gene. CDR1 and CDR2 (germline): SGHTA, FQGNSA. Trimming removed 1 base at V and 7 bases at J, with 5 bases between. The CDR3 runs 12 residues.

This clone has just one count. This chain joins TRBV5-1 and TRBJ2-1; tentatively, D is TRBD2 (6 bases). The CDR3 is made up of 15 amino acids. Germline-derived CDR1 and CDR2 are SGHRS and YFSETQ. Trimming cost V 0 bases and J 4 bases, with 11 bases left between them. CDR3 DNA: TGCGCCAGCAGCTTGGGTGGGACTCTATACAATGAGCAGTTCTTC. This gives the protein CASSLGGTLYNEQFF.

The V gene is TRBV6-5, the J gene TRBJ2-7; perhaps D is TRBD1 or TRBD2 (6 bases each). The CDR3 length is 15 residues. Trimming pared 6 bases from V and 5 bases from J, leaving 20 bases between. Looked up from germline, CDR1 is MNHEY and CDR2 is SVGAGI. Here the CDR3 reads CASSALTGRIDEQYF. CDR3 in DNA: TGTGCCAGCAGCGCACTAACAGGGAGGATCGACGAGCAGTACTTC.

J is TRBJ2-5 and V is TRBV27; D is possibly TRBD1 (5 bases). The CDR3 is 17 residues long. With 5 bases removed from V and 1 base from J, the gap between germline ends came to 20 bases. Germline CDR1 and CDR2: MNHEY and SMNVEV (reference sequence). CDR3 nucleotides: TGTGCCAGCAGTCCCCGCCGTGGGGTGGGGCTCCAAGAGACCCAGTACTTC. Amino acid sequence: CASSPRRGVGLQETQYF.